The 25 T cell receptor beta chains presented below share a single source sample, sequenced in a study of blood T cell repertoires in COVID-19. Using immunoSEQ multiplex PCR, the repertoire was profiled, and TCRdb retains in-frame clones only, with some absent. In the table there are approximately 250,000 clones, 88% of which are singletons. The source material was PBMCs or T cells enriched from blood (not recorded which). All receptors come from a woman aged 40-49 years with acute COVID-19.

The chain joins TRBV18 to TRBJ1-4; D is uncertain. The CDR3 runs to 12 residues. Trimming removed 5 bases at V and 5 bases at J, with 6 bases between. The germline V gene encodes CDR1 KGHSH and CDR2 LQKENI. CDR3: CASSLLNEKLFF. The CDR3 DNA sequence: TGTGCCAGCTCATTGTTAAATGAAAAACTGTTTTTT.

The V call is TRBV18, the J call TRBJ2-7, with 8 bases matching TRBD1. The CDR3 loop spans 13 amino acids. The trim removed 6 bases at V and 2 bases at J, leaving 3 bases unmatched. Germline CDR1 and CDR2: KGHSH and LQKENI. CDR3 DNA sequence: TGTGCCAGCTCGCCGGACAGGGCCTACGAGCAGTACGTC. It codes for CASSPDRAYEQYV.

The count of this clone is one. V and J are TRBV2 and TRBJ1-5; D might be TRBD1 (5 bases). V was trimmed by 6 bases and J by 7 bases, leaving 13 bases between them. The CDR3 length is 13 residues. Germline CDR1 and CDR2: SNHLY and FYNNEI. The CDR3 reads CASSVMGGQPQHF. Here the CDR3 DNA reads TGTGCCAGCAGCGTGATGGGGGGACAGCCCCAGCATTTT.

The chain couples TRBV7-2 to TRBJ2-3; 9 bases agree with TRBD2. The CDR3 contains 19 residues. Germline V gives CDR1 SGHTA, CDR2 FQGNSA. J lost 7 bases, V lost 5 bases, and 22 bases had no gene match. The CDR3 protein is CASSQRSYGLARDWNTQYF. CDR3 DNA sequence: TGTGCCAGCAGCCAAAGATCTTACGGACTAGCGCGAGATTGGAATACGCAGTATTTT. Full variable domain (remainder filled in from reference TRBV7-2 and TRBJ2-3): GAGVSQSPSNKVTEKGKDVELRCDPISGHTALYWYRQSLGQGLEFLIYFQGNSAPDKSGLPSDRFSAERTGGSVSTLTIQRTQQEDSAVYLCASSQRSYGLARDWNTQYFGPGTRLTVL.

This clone was found a few times. The rearrangement links TRBV4-3 to TRBJ2-2, with 8 bases that match TRBD1. The V segment lost 1 base and the J segment 6 bases; nucleotides outside the gene matches: 7. CDR3 length: 16 amino acids. Germline V CDR1 and CDR2: LGHNA, YSLEER. CDR3 in DNA: TGCGCCAGCAGCCAAGCCTGGCAGGGGGCGTCCGGGGAGCTGTTTTTT. This encodes CASSQAWQGASGELFF.

V usage is TRBV5-5 and J usage is TRBJ1-2; D gene ambiguous. Per the germline V gene, CDR1 is SGHKS and CDR2 is YYEKEE (reference sequence). Trimming stripped 0 bases from V and 2 bases from J, with 11 bases between. The CDR3 is 15 amino acids. The CDR3 DNA reads as TGTGCCAGCAGCTTGGACACCCAACCCAACTATGGCTACACCTTC. This sequence encodes CASSLDTQPNYGYTF.

The chain links TRBV7-9 to TRBJ1-1; weak D call: TRBD1 (6 bases). Looked up from germline, CDR1 is SEHNR and CDR2 is FQNEAQ (reference sequence). The CDR3 spans 16 residues. Trimming removed 1 base at V and 5 bases at J, with 17 bases between. The CDR3: CASSLGHRGIATEAFF. In nucleotides, the CDR3 is TGTGCCAGCAGCTTAGGACATAGGGGGATAGCTACTGAAGCTTTCTTT.

The rearrangement joins TRBV7-2 to TRBJ2-5; 8 bases align to TRBD1. Trimming took 1 base from V and 6 from J; bases not matched to a gene: 4. This CDR3 comprises 14 residues. CDR1 and CDR2 from the germline V gene are SGHTA and FQGNSA. CDR3 amino acids: CASSLERRGQTQYF. The CDR3 DNA reads TGTGCCAGCAGCTTAGAGCGCAGGGGGCAGACCCAGTACTTC.

The gene calls are TRBV18 and TRBJ1-2, with 7 nucleotides matching TRBD1. This CDR3 contains 15 residues. Germline trimming cut 3 bases from V and 0 bases from J; bases unmatched to any gene: 4. Germline CDR1 and CDR2: KGHSH and LQKENI. CDR3 nucleotides: TGTGCCAGCTCACCCCGACAGGGAGCTAACTATGGCTACACCTTC. Its protein is CASSPRQGANYGYTF.

The V and J genes are TRBV30 and TRBJ1-6, with 8 nucleotides matching TRBD1. The junction had 7 bases not matched to a gene; V was cut back by 7 bases and J by 5 bases. Germline CDR1 reads GTSNPN; CDR2 reads SVGIG (reference sequence). This CDR3 is 14 amino acids long. The DNA for the CDR3 is TGTGCCTTTCAACAGGGGGAGAATAATTCACCCCTCCACTTT. This gives the protein CAFQQGENNSPLHF.

CDR3 DNA sequence: TGTGCTAGTGGTTTGTCTCGGGGACGGGACAAAGGCCGGCCAGATACGCAGTATTTT. Residues: CASGLSRGRDKGRPDTQYF. The chain has TRBV12-5 and TRBJ2-3; possibly TRBD1 for D (6 bases). The CDR3 contains 19 residues. Germline V gene data show CDR1 as LGHNT and CDR2 as FRNRAP. Between the trimmed V and J ends, which lost 2 bases and 4 bases, there was a span of 25 bases.

The V call is TRBV29-1, the J call TRBJ1-3, with a tentative D call TRBD1 (5 bases). The CDR3 contains 16 residues. Germline CDR1 reads SQVTM; CDR2 reads ANQGSEA. The V end was cut by 0 bases, the J end by 2 bases, with 14 bases between. The chain's CDR3 is CSVEDQGIRAGNTIYF. CDR3 bases: TGCAGCGTTGAAGACCAGGGCATCCGAGCTGGAAACACCATATATTTT.

The genes are TRBV6-5 and TRBJ1-1; the D gene is possibly TRBD1 (5 bases). Germline CDR1 MNHEY, CDR2 SVGAGI. This CDR3 region has 16 residues. The germline V and J ends were trimmed by 2 bases and 0 bases, with 13 bases remaining between them. CDR3: CASSYETGLMNTEAFF. The DNA of the CDR3 is TGTGCCAGCAGTTACGAGACGGGACTCATGAACACTGAAGCTTTCTTT.

The chain uses TRBV18 and TRBJ2-5, with D tentatively TRBD1 (6 bases). The CDR3 spans 17 residues. From germline, CDR1 is KGHSH and CDR2 LQKENI. The germline V and J ends were trimmed by 3 bases and 2 bases, with 19 bases remaining between them. CDR3 amino acids: CASSPLLGQGSQETQYF. CDR3 in DNA: TGTGCCAGCTCACCTCTTCTTGGGCAGGGGTCACAAGAGACCCAGTACTTC. Combining the CDR3 with reference TRBV18 and TRBJ2-5 gives the whole variable domain NAGVMQNPRHLVRRRGQEARLRCSPMKGHSHVYWYRQLPEEGLKFMVYLQKENIIDESGMPKERFSAEFPKEGPSILRIQQVVRGDSAAYFCASSPLLGQGSQETQYFGPGTRLLVL.

J is TRBJ2-2 and V is TRBV10-3; D perhaps matches TRBD2 (6 bases). V was trimmed by 3 bases and J by 6 bases, leaving 14 bases between them. CDR1 is ENHRY, CDR2 SYGVKD, per germline. The CDR3 loop spans 15 amino acids. The CDR3 protein is CAISDRGTQPGELFF. The DNA for the CDR3 is TGTGCCATCAGTGACCGGGGGACTCAGCCCGGGGAGCTGTTTTTT.

J is TRBJ2-3 and V is TRBV24-1; TRBD2 matches 13 bases. This CDR3 has 17 amino acids. The J segment lost 4 bases and the V segment lost 4 bases, leaving 7 bases of the junction unmatched. The germline V gene encodes CDR1 KGHDR and CDR2 SFDVKD. The CDR3 sequence: CATSDQTSGGLSDTQYF. The CDR3 coding sequence is TGTGCCACCAGTGACCAGACTAGCGGGGGGTTATCAGATACGCAGTATTTT.

V and J are TRBV25-1 and TRBJ1-1, with a tentative D call TRBD1 (6 bases). CDR1 is MGHDK and CDR2 is SYGVNS in the germline V gene. Deletions cut 3 bases from V and 7 bases from J, with 15 bases between. The CDR3 has 14 residues. The chain's CDR3 is CASSEMDSRLEAFF. CDR3 nucleotide sequence: TGTGCCAGCAGTGAGATGGACAGCCGCCTTGAAGCTTTCTTT.

J is TRBJ1-6 and V is TRBV6-5, with D unresolved. CDR1 is MNHEY and CDR2 is SVGAGI in the germline V gene. The CDR3 length is 14 residues. V lost 2 bases and J lost 4, with 6 bases in between. The CDR3 bases are TGTGCCAGCAGTTACGCCGGGTATAATTCACCCCTCCACTTT. This sequence encodes CASSYAGYNSPLHF.

V is TRBV11-2 and J is TRBJ1-4, with 10 bases fitting TRBD1. The CDR3 consists of 14 residues. V was pared by 4 bases and J by 10 bases, with 6 bases of the junction left unmatched. CDR1 and CDR2 (germline): SGHAT, FQNNGV. The CDR3 region is CASSSTGGETKLFF. The CDR3 DNA is TGTGCCAGCAGCTCGACAGGGGGCGAGACAAAACTGTTTTTT.

This rearrangement joins TRBV19 to TRBJ2-7; D call uncertain. Per the germline V gene, CDR1 is LNHDA and CDR2 is SQIVND (reference sequence). The CDR3 has 14 residues. V was shortened by 4 bases and J by 9 bases, with 19 bases between the two germline ends. For the CDR3, the DNA is TGTGCCAGTAGTACCCCAGGTGAACCTACGAGGCAGTACTTC. This encodes CASSTPGEPTRQYF.

The chain links TRBV7-9 to TRBJ2-5; 7 bases match TRBD2. J was trimmed by 2 bases and V by 5 bases; bases with no gene match: 14. The CDR3 spans 17 residues. CDR1 SEHNR and CDR2 FQNEAQ come from the germline V gene (reference sequence). CDR3 region: CASSRSPAGRLQETQYF. CDR3 nucleotide sequence: TGTGCCAGCAGCCGATCGCCGGCCGGGAGGCTTCAAGAGACCCAGTACTTC.

J is TRBJ1-1 and V is TRBV10-3; D not resolved. This CDR3 has 12 amino acids. From germline, CDR1 is ENHRY and CDR2 SYGVKD. Trimming removed 5 bases from V and 7 bases from J, with 11 bases in between. CDR3 loop: CAISRSGIEAFF. The CDR3 nucleotides are TGTGCCATCAGTCGGAGTGGCATTGAAGCTTTCTTT.

The CDR3 DNA follows: TGTGCCAGCAGCTTAGAAGGCAGGGGCGCTGAAGCTTTCTTT. This gives the protein CASSLEGRGAEAFF. The chain combines TRBV11-2 with TRBJ1-1, with D possibly TRBD1 on 6 matching bases. Germline V CDR1 and CDR2: SGHAT, FQNNGV. The V end lost 0 bases, the J end lost 6 bases, and 11 bases lay between the germline ends. The CDR3 consists of 14 residues.

CDR3 coding DNA: TGTGCCAGTAGTAGGGGGACAGAGCAGTACTTC. Translation gives CASSRGTEQYF. V is TRBV19 and J is TRBJ2-7, with a possible D match to TRBD1 (6 bases). Trimming removed 4 bases from V and 7 bases from J, with 8 bases in between. The length of the CDR3 is 11 residues. Looked up from germline, CDR1 is LNHDA and CDR2 is SQIVND (reference sequence).

V usage is TRBV24-1 and J usage is TRBJ2-1; 7 nucleotides match TRBD1. Germline lookup yields CDR1 KGHDR and CDR2 SFDVKD. This CDR3 is built from 16 residues. V was clipped by 6 bases and J by 5 bases; unmatched bases: 12. As DNA, the CDR3 is TGTGCCACCAGTACCAGGGGGTCGTGGAATAACAATGAGCAGTTCTTC. Amino acid sequence: CATSTRGSWNNNEQFF.